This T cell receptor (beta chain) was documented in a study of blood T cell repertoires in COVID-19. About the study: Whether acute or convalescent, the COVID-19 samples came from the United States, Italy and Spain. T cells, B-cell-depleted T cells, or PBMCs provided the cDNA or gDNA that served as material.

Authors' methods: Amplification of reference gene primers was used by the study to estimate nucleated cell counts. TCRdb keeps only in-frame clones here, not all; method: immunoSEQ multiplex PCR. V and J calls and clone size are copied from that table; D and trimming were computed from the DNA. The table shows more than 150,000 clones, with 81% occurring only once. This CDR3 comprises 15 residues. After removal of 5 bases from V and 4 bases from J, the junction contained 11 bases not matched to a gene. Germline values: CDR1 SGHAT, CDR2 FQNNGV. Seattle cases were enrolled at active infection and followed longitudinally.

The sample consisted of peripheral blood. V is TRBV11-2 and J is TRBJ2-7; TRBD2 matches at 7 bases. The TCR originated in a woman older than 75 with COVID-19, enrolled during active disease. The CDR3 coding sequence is TGTGCCAGCAGCCCTCGGCTAGCGGTGGCTTACGAGCAGTACTTC. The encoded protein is CASSPRLAVAYEQYF.